This TCR beta chain was recovered during a study of regulatory T cells in long-lasting Graves disease. Time point of the sample: persistent/refractory GD, antithyroid drugs over 5 years with positive TRAb. PBMC-extracted RNA yielded the TCR library. V was trimmed by 5 bases and J by 0 bases, leaving 11 bases between them. This CDR3 comprises 14 residues. Germline V CDR1 and CDR2: SGHTA, FQGTGA. Arm-PCR of CDR3 regions and iRepertoire HTBI primers were used to build TCR beta libraries. From the multiplex PCR reads, TCRdb called clonotypes with MiXCR, one entry per CDR3 protein. In the table there are roughly 450,000 distinct CDR3 sequences, about a quarter of which are singletons.

Material: peripheral blood mononuclear cells (PBMCs), obtained when the disease was refractory, from a patient treated with antithyroid drugs. The chain has TRBV7-3 and TRBJ2-7; D is unclear. The source of this sequence is a female donor with Graves disease. The CDR3 sequence: CASSQHGGSYEQYF. In nucleotides, the CDR3 is TGTGCCAGCAGCCAGCACGGTGGCTCCTACGAGCAGTACTTC. Combining the CDR3 with reference TRBV7-3 and TRBJ2-7 gives the whole variable domain GAGVSQTPSNKVTEKGKYVELRCDPISGHTALYWYRQSLGQGPEFLIYFQGTGAADDSGLPNDRFFAVRPEGSVSTLKIQRTERGDSAVYLCASSQHGGSYEQYFGPGTRLTVT.